These T cell receptor beta chains were read from a single sample in a study of blood T cell repertoires in COVID-19. The table came from immunoSEQ multiplex PCR; TCRdb's copy has only in-frame clones and leaves some out. The table records fewer than 35,000 clones, around 89% of them present only once. Source material: peripheral blood. These receptors were taken from a man in his 60s with active COVID-19. The CDR3 runs from the conserved cysteine through the conserved F or W. The D gene is left open where the match is weak. A row's size may be missing; if present it is once, few, many or a size class.

>NA|TRBJ1-1|NA|TRBV5-4
TGTGCCAGCAGCTTGCCGTACACTGAAGCTTTCTTT
CASSLPYTEAFF
>NA|TRBJ2-2|once|TRBV12-5
TGTGCTAGTGGAGTCGGGGGGAACACCGGGGAGCTGTTTTTT
CASGVGGNTGELFF
>NA|TRBJ1-4|NA|TRBV7-3
TGTGCCAGCAGCTTAACCCGTGCAACTAATGAAAAACTGTTTTTT
CASSLTRATNEKLFF
>TRBD2|TRBJ2-1|NA|TRBV30
TGTGCCTGGAGGGTAACCCTAGCGGGGGGGCCCAGGCATGAGCAGTTCTTC
CAWRVTLAGGPRHEQFF
>NA|TRBJ2-1|NA|TRBV6-1
TGTGCCAGCAGTGACCACCTGGGCGGGGGCACCTACAATGAGCAGTTCTTC
CASSDHLGGGTYNEQFF
>TRBD1|TRBJ1-2|NA|TRBV4-2
TGTGCCAGCAGCCAAGAGACAGGGGGTAACTATGGCTACACCTTC
CASSQETGGNYGYTF
>TRBD1|TRBJ1-4|NA|TRBV9
TGTGCCAGCAGCGTAGGGGACAGCAATAATGAAAAACTGTTTTTT
CASSVGDSNNEKLFF
>NA|TRBJ1-5|NA|TRBV6-2/TRBV6-3
TGTGCCAGCAGTTACTGGGGGGACGGAATTCCTAGCAATCAGCCCCAGCATTTT
CASSYWGDGIPSNQPQHF
>TRBD2|TRBJ2-6|NA|TRBV11-2
TGTGCCAGCAGCCCTCGGGCTAGCGGGGTCTCTGGGGCCAACGTCCTGACTTTC
CASSPRASGVSGANVLTF
>TRBD1|TRBJ1-2|NA|TRBV7-9
TGTGCCAGCAGCCCCGGGACAGGGGTTGGCTACACCTTC
CASSPGTGVGYTF
>NA|TRBJ2-5|NA|TRBV21-1
TGTGCCAGCAGCAAAGCCGGGGGGGCCCAAGAGACCCAGTACTTC
CASSKAGGAQETQYF
>NA|TRBJ1-5|few|TRBV7-9
TGTGCCAGCCGGCGGGGGAATCAGCCCCAGCATTTT
CASRRGNQPQHF
>TRBD1|TRBJ1-2|NA|TRBV4-2
TGTGCCAGCAGCCAAGAAGGGGGCAGGGGTACGGACTACACCTTC
CASSQEGGRGTDYTF
>NA|TRBJ2-1|NA|TRBV5-4
TGTGCCAGCAGCACGGGACTCCCAGGGGAGCAGTTCTTC
CASSTGLPGEQFF
>NA|TRBJ2-2|NA|TRBV2
TGTGCCAGCAGTCCCTCTCTTCTCAGGGGCGGGGAGCTGTTTTTT
CASSPSLLRGGELFF
>TRBD1|TRBJ1-1|NA|TRBV6-5
TGTGCCGTTAACAGGGGGTTCAACACTGAAGCTTTCTTT
CAVNRGFNTEAFF
>NA|TRBJ1-1|NA|TRBV6-5
TGTGCCAGCAGTTACTCGACGACCGGGGGAGCTTTCTTT
CASSYSTTGGAFF
>TRBD2|TRBJ2-3|NA|TRBV7-8
TGTGCCAGCAACCTCCGGACTAGCGGAACCTCTAGCACAGATACGCAGTATTTT
CASNLRTSGTSSTDTQYF
>NA|TRBJ2-2|NA|TRBV24-1
TGTGCCACCAGTGTAGGGCCGGGGGAAGCGAACACCGGGGAGCTGTTTTTT
CATSVGPGEANTGELFF
>NA|TRBJ2-2|few|TRBV15
TGTGCCACCAGCAGGGAGAGGGCCGGGGGGGAGCTGTTTTTT
CATSRERAGGELFF
>TRBD2|TRBJ2-3|NA|TRBV18
TGTGCCAGCTCACCCCCAGGGACTAGCGGAGCTAGCACAGATACGCAGTATTTT
CASSPPGTSGASTDTQYF
>NA|TRBJ2-7|NA|TRBV5-5
TGTGCCAGCAGCTTGGCCGGAGGGGGCGCAGGGTACGAGCAGTACTTC
CASSLAGGGAGYEQYF
>NA|TRBJ1-1|NA|TRBV30
TGTGCCTGGAGTGCCGGCTCTAGGATTGACACTGAAGCTTTCTTT
CAWSAGSRIDTEAFF
>TRBD2|TRBJ2-1|NA|TRBV12-5
TGTGCTAGTGGCCGACGGACTAGCGGTTACAATGAGCAGTTCTTC
CASGRRTSGYNEQFF
>NA|TRBJ2-7|NA|TRBV5-4
TGTGCCAGCAGCCCGCCGTTCAAACTCCCCTCCTACGAGCAGTACTTC
CASSPPFKLPSYEQYF
>NA|TRBJ1-5|NA|TRBV20-1
TGCAGTGCTAGTAACAGGAATCAGCCCCAGCATTTT
CSASNRNQPQHF
>TRBD1|TRBJ1-2|NA|TRBV5-4
TGTGCCAGCGGGCCTGGCGGACAGGGGGGATCTGGCTACACCTTC
CASGPGGQGGSGYTF
>TRBD1|TRBJ2-4|NA|TRBV5-1
TGCGCCAGCAGCTTGGGGCCGGACAGGATCGCCAAAAACATTCAGTACTTC
CASSLGPDRIAKNIQYF
>TRBD1|TRBJ1-5|NA|TRBV5-5
TGTGCCAGCAGCCGCGACAGGGATACCTATAGCAATCAGCCCCAGCATTTT
CASSRDRDTYSNQPQHF
>NA|TRBJ2-7|NA|TRBV9
TGTGCCAGCAGCGACCGGGGACACTCCTACGAGCAGTACTTC
CASSDRGHSYEQYF
>TRBD1|TRBJ2-2|few|TRBV19
TGTGCCAGTAGTATCCAACAGGGGATCAGCACCGGGGAGCTGTTTTTT
CASSIQQGISTGELFF
>NA|TRBJ2-5|NA|TRBV5-4
TGTGCCAGCAGCTTGCCCAGGGAGACCCAGTACTTC
CASSLPRETQYF
>TRBD2|TRBJ2-3|NA|TRBV5-1
TGCGCCAGCACTAGCGGGGGGGCCGGGAATACGCAGTATTTT
CASTSGGAGNTQYF
>TRBD2|TRBJ2-2|NA|TRBV7-2
TGTGCCAGCAGCGCCGTAGCGGGGGGGCCGGCCGGGGAGCTGTTTTTT
CASSAVAGGPAGELFF
>NA|TRBJ1-1|NA|TRBV19
TGTGCCAGTACCTCACGGCAGGTAACTGAAGCTTTCTTT
CASTSRQVTEAFF
>NA|TRBJ1-6|NA|TRBV5-1
TGCGCCAGCACCACCCTCGGGGATTCACCCCTCCACTTT
CASTTLGDSPLHF
>NA|TRBJ1-2|NA|TRBV28
TGTGCCAGCAGTTTGAGGTCATGGCAGTCCGCTGAAGGCTACACCTTC
CASSLRSWQSAEGYTF
>NA|TRBJ1-2|NA|TRBV9
TGTGCCAGCAGCGTAGCTTTCGGGGGGAACTATGGCTACACCTTC
CASSVAFGGNYGYTF
>NA|TRBJ2-1|NA|TRBV5-6
TGTGCCAGCAGCTTGAGACAGGCGTACAATGAGCAGTTCTTC
CASSLRQAYNEQFF
>NA|TRBJ2-3|NA|TRBV2
TGTGCCAGCACGAGGGCCAGGACAGATACGCAGTATTTT
CASTRARTDTQYF
>NA|TRBJ1-2|NA|TRBV7-9
TGTGCCAGCAGCAAAACTTCCCTCTATGGCTACACCTTC
CASSKTSLYGYTF
>NA|TRBJ2-5|NA|TRBV19
TGTGCCAGTAGTCCACAGGGACAATTTCCCCCCAAGACCCAGTACTTC
CASSPQGQFPPKTQYF
>TRBD1|TRBJ1-1|NA|TRBV19
TGTGTCAGTAGAAACAGGGGTCGGACTGAAGCTTTCTTT
CVSRNRGRTEAFF
>TRBD1|TRBJ1-1|NA|TRBV6-5
TGTGCCAGCAGTCGAGCAGGGACAGGTGAAGCTTTCTTT
CASSRAGTGEAFF